A selection of T cell receptor beta chains follows, all from one sample in a study of cytomegalovirus exposure and HLA in healthy donors. Produced via immunoSEQ multiplex PCR; TCRdb's table is partial and in-frame only. Of 210,000 or so clones listed, over 65% were seen once; the top ten hold around 2.9%. The sequenced sample consisted of PBMCs. These receptors originate from a woman in her fifties or sixties in good health and CMV-seropositive. The CDR3 runs from the conserved cysteine through the conserved F or W. The D gene is left open where the match is weak. Clone size appears in some rows only: once, few, many, or a class for an expanded clone.

j_call d_call clone_size v_call cdr3_aa cdr3_nt
TRBJ1-1 . . TRBV5-1 CASSSLTGNTEAFF TGCGCCAGCAGCTCACTGACAGGGAACACTGAAGCTTTCTTT
TRBJ1-2 TRBD1 once TRBV5-5 CASSFDRVLGNGYTF TGTGCCAGCAGCTTCGACAGGGTTCTCGGGAATGGCTACACCTTC
TRBJ2-7 TRBD2 few TRBV4-3 CASSQTSGSMNEQYF TGCGCCAGCAGCCAAACTAGCGGGAGTATGAACGAGCAGTACTTC
TRBJ1-1 TRBD1 . TRBV6-1 CASSERQGPEAFF TGTGCCAGCAGTGAACGACAGGGACCTGAAGCTTTCTTT
TRBJ2-2 TRBD2 . TRBV7-2 CASSPRLAGGQGLFF TGTGCCAGCAGCCCCAGACTAGCGGGGGGGCAAGGGCTGTTTTTT
TRBJ1-5 TRBD1 . TRBV6-5 CASSWTGLNNQPQHF TGTGCCAGCAGTTGGACAGGGTTGAACAATCAGCCCCAGCATTTT
TRBJ2-7 TRBD1 . TRBV7-8 CASSLGQGLSYEQYF TGTGCCAGCAGTTTAGGACAGGGACTTTCCTACGAGCAGTACTTC
TRBJ1-2 . few TRBV7-2 CASSYDRNYGYTF TGTGCCAGCAGCTACGACAGGAACTATGGCTACACCTTC
TRBJ1-5 TRBD1 . TRBV10-2 CASSDRDRSTPQHF TGCGCCAGCAGTGATAGGGACAGATCCACACCCCAGCATTTT
TRBJ1-2 TRBD1 . TRBV2 CASSSSTGTRGYTF TGTGCCAGCAGTTCGTCGACAGGGACCAGGGGCTACACCTTC
TRBJ1-1 . . TRBV28 CASSSRRVLLGANTEAFF TGTGCCAGCAGTTCACGGCGGGTATTGTTGGGGGCGAACACTGAAGCTTTCTTT
TRBJ1-1 TRBD1 . TRBV4-1 CASSRGQGVNTEAFF TGCGCCAGCAGCCGCGGACAGGGTGTGAACACTGAAGCTTTCTTT
TRBJ1-5 TRBD1 . TRBV11-2 CASSLFRDRAYQPQHF TGTGCCAGCAGCTTATTCCGGGACAGGGCTTATCAGCCCCAGCATTTT
TRBJ2-7 . . TRBV19 CASSVRVFYEQYF TGTGCCAGTAGTGTCCGGGTCTTCTACGAGCAGTACTTC
TRBJ2-2 TRBD2 . TRBV29-1 CSVGGSGGSNTGELFF TGCAGCGTTGGGGGTAGCGGGGGATCGAACACCGGGGAGCTGTTTTTT
TRBJ1-5 . . TRBV5-1 CASSLAGGNQPQHF TGCGCCAGCAGCTTAGCGGGCGGCAATCAGCCCCAGCATTTT
TRBJ1-1 . . TRBV5-1 CASSLHRVNTEAFF TGCGCCAGCAGCCTCCACAGGGTCAACACTGAAGCTTTCTTT
TRBJ2-1 TRBD2 . TRBV7-8 CASSPNTAGVYNEQFF TGTGCCAGCAGCCCAAATACAGCGGGAGTCTACAATGAGCAGTTCTTC
TRBJ1-5 TRBD1 . TRBV10-3 CATKRDRGRITPQHF TGTGCCACCAAGCGGGACAGGGGGCGCATCACGCCCCAGCATTTT
TRBJ2-1 TRBD2 . TRBV11-2 CASSLGLPVGGPPNEQFF TGTGCCAGCAGCTTGGGTTTACCCGTGGGAGGGCCTCCGAATGAGCAGTTCTTC
TRBJ1-3 . . TRBV30 CAWTAGGGGNTIYF TGTGCCTGGACTGCGGGGGGAGGTGGAAACACCATATATTTT
TRBJ1-4 TRBD1 . TRBV5-4 CASSGQGARKEKLFF TGTGCCAGCAGCGGACAGGGGGCGCGGAAAGAAAAACTGTTTTTT
TRBJ2-7 . . TRBV7-2 CASSLVALNEQYF TGTGCCAGCAGCTTGGTAGCGTTGAACGAGCAGTACTTC
TRBJ2-7 TRBD1 few TRBV11-2 CASRNYRDSSYEQYF TGTGCCAGCAGAAACTACCGGGACAGCTCCTACGAGCAGTACTTC
TRBJ2-2 . . TRBV12-5 CASGLRFAGQNANTGELFF TGTGCTAGTGGTTTGAGGTTTGCGGGGCAGAATGCGAACACCGGGGAGCTGTTTTTT
TRBJ2-5 TRBD2 . TRBV4-2 CASSHIGERGGSETQYF TGTGCCAGCAGCCACATCGGGGAGCGGGGGGGCAGTGAGACCCAGTACTTC
TRBJ2-4 TRBD1 . TRBV5-1 CASSLGGTGNSIQYF TGCGCCAGCAGCTTGGGAGGGACAGGGAATAGTATTCAGTACTTC
TRBJ1-1 TRBD1 . TRBV5-1 CASSSNPGQAYTEAFF TGCGCCAGCAGCTCGAACCCGGGACAGGCTTACACTGAAGCTTTCTTT
TRBJ2-7 TRBD2 . TRBV30 CAWRGTSGASYEQYF TGTGCCTGGAGAGGGACTAGCGGGGCGTCCTACGAGCAGTACTTC
TRBJ1-4 . . TRBV6-5 CASSELHEKLFF TGTGCCAGCAGTGAACTCCATGAAAAACTGTTTTTT
TRBJ1-5 TRBD1 . TRBV19 CASTRDRFNQPQHF TGTGCCAGTACTCGGGACAGGTTCAATCAGCCCCAGCATTTT
TRBJ2-1 TRBD2 . TRBV7-2 CASSNFQQAGVEQFF TGTGCCAGCAGCAATTTCCAACAAGCGGGAGTTGAGCAGTTCTTC
TRBJ1-1 . . TRBV27 CASSFLARAEAFF TGTGCCAGCAGTTTTCTCGCCAGGGCTGAAGCTTTCTTT
TRBJ1-1 . . TRBV5-1 CASSLDTGLNTEAFF TGCGCCAGCAGCTTGGATACAGGGTTGAACACTGAAGCTTTCTTT
TRBJ1-1 TRBD1 . TRBV28 CASSSLSTGIPEAFF TGTGCCAGCAGTTCGCTCTCGACAGGGATACCTGAAGCTTTCTTT
TRBJ1-5 . . TRBV6-1 CASRQPSNQPQHF TGTGCTTCGCGGCAACCTAGCAATCAGCCCCAGCATTTT
TRBJ1-6 . . TRBV5-4 CASREEGGKSPLHF TGTGCCAGCAGGGAGGAAGGTGGAAAATCACCCCTCCACTTT
TRBJ1-4 . . TRBV29-1 CSSVSATNEKLFF TGCAGCTCGGTTTCCGCAACTAATGAAAAACTGTTTTTT
TRBJ1-1 . . TRBV18 CASSEGRNTEAFF TGTGCCAGCTCGGAGGGACGTAACACTGAAGCTTTCTTT
TRBJ1-1 . . TRBV2 CASSTSGGYTEAFF .
TRBJ2-1 TRBD2 . TRBV7-2 CASSSGLAGVSSYNEQFF TGTGCCAGCAGCTCTGGACTAGCGGGGGTGAGCTCCTACAATGAGCAGTTCTTC
TRBJ1-2 TRBD1 few TRBV6-1 CASSEGTGVYYGYTF TGTGCCAGCAGCGAGGGGACAGGAGTTTACTATGGCTACACCTTC
TRBJ2-7 . . TRBV19 CASSINEGVPYF TGTGCCAGTAGTATAAACGAGGGGGTTCCGTACTTC
TRBJ2-2 . . TRBV28 CAGQKRLNTGELFF TGTGCCGGACAAAAGAGACTTAACACCGGGGAGCTGTTTTTT
TRBJ2-6 . . TRBV7-7 CASSPSGANVLTF TGTGCCAGCAGCCCATCTGGGGCCAACGTCCTGACTTTC